This TCR beta chain was documented in a study of T cells after yellow fever vaccination. The study, taken as a whole, reports: The booster response re-showed most primary clones: around 96% CD4, approximately 85% CD8.

TCRdb independently ran MiXCR on the 5' RACE reads; one entry per CDR3 protein. Counted here are approximately 150,000 distinct CDR3 sequences, roughly 8.8% occurring once; the ten biggest clones make up roughly a third. The CDR3 spans 12 residues. From germline, CDR1 is SGHAT and CDR2 FQNNGV. The ends were cut back, 1 base at V and 5 bases at J, with 5 bases in the middle. Notes on this clonotype: The antigen remains unidentified.

The TCR comes from a man aged 18 to 29 who received the YFV17D yellow fever vaccine. The chain combines TRBV11-2 with TRBJ2-5; D ambiguous. The sequencing here drew on CD8+ T cells sorted from PBMCs, taken 45 days after the yellow fever booster vaccination. The CDR3 protein is CASSLVAETQYF. In DNA form, the CDR3 reads TGTGCCAGCAGCTTAGTAGCTGAGACCCAGTACTTC.